This TCR beta chain was documented in a study of high-grade serous ovarian cancer treatment subgroups. Study-level information: On average, approximately 15,000 reads and 6,000 to 8,000 unique TCR beta rearrangements were obtained per sample. Overall study results and limits: Higher neoantigen levels went with greater TCR clonal relatedness.

There are a few counts of this clone. Its specificity is not known. Tumor samples were obtained before definitive surgery or chemotherapy. Per the germline V gene, CDR1 is MNHEY and CDR2 is SMNVEV (reference sequence). CDR3 length: 15 residues. V lost 6 bases, J lost 3 bases, and 18 bases lay in between. Profiling relied on immunoSEQ multiplex PCR, and the TCRdb table lists in-frame clones only, not all of them. The sample includes approximately 7,800 clones, 50% to 75% seen only once; the top ten take approximately 5%. The sequencing sample was made of tumor tissue. The genes are TRBV27 and TRBJ2-7; TRBD1 is a possible D gene (6 bases). The receptor was derived from a human donor with high-grade serous ovarian cancer. DNA of the CDR3: TGTGCCAGCAGCTTAGGGTCGCAGGGGAGCTACGAGCAGTACTTC. It is translated as CASSLGSQGSYEQYF.